The entry below gives a single TCR beta chain sequence along with its context. Its specificity is not known. The table came from immunoSEQ multiplex PCR; TCRdb's copy has only in-frame clones and leaves some out. Of under 65,000 clones in the sample, 80% to 90% are singletons; the top ten hold approximately 19%. This entry comes from a study of a mutant IDH1 vaccine in newly diagnosed glioma. About the research overall: Radiotherapy, temozolomide, or both had been given previously, and both were given to most.

Broader study findings: Immune responses induced by vaccination arose in just under 95% of the patients.

Time point specified: baseline, week 1 (first vaccination visit). Treatment meaning: pre-vaccination baseline after standard-of-care therapy. The CDR3 sequence is 15 residues long. CDR1 SGHRS and CDR2 YFSETQ come from the germline V gene. Trimming removed 7 bases from V and 5 bases from J; junction bases left unmatched: 11. The receptor was isolated from a man aged 18-30 years with glioma. Sequencing used PBMCs, obtained from a glioma patient treated with radiotherapy, temozolomide or both. V and J are TRBV5-1 and TRBJ2-1; 8 bases are a match to TRBD2. The CDR3 reads CASRSGGAANNEQFF. CDR3 nucleotides: TGCGCCAGCCGCTCGGGAGGGGCGGCGAACAATGAGCAGTTCTTC.